This entry lists 22 T cell receptor beta chains sequenced from one sample in a study of control samples from healthy donors and cancer patients. The method was immunoSEQ multiplex PCR; TCRdb's version includes in-frame clones alone and lacks a portion of them. The sample has about 89,000 clones, approximately 87% seen once. The sample taken for sequencing was blood. The receptors were gathered from a woman between 40 and 55 years old in good health.

The chain is built from TRBV4-1 and TRBJ2-7, with TRBD1 as a possible D gene (6 bases). The CDR3 sequence is 14 residues long. Germline assignment: CDR1 MGHRA and CDR2 YSYEKL. The V end was cut by 3 bases, the J end by 3 bases, with 12 bases between. CDR3 amino acids: CASSQVGAGYEQYF. DNA of the CDR3: TGCGCCAGCAGCCAGGTGGGGGCCGGCTACGAGCAGTACTTC.

V is TRBV6-5 and J is TRBJ1-1, with D possibly TRBD1 on 6 matching bases. The V gene's germline CDR1 is MNHEY and CDR2 SVGAGI. Trimming pared 7 bases from V and 0 bases from J, leaving 12 bases between. The CDR3 consists of 14 residues. The CDR3 loop reads CASILGGMNTEAFF. The CDR3 DNA follows: TGTGCCAGCATTCTTGGGGGCATGAACACTGAAGCTTTCTTT.

V is TRBV7-9 and J is TRBJ2-5; D not resolved. Trimming left V 3 bases short and J 4 bases short, with 9 bases between. CDR3 length: 13 amino acids. Germline-derived CDR1 and CDR2 are SEHNR and FQNEAQ (reference sequence). The CDR3 protein is CASSLADGETQYF. The CDR3 region has the DNA TGTGCCAGCAGCTTGGCAGACGGAGAGACCCAGTACTTC. Filled out from reference TRBV7-9 and TRBJ2-5, the complete variable domain reads DTGVSQNPRHKITKRGQNVTFRCDPISEHNRLYWYRQTLGQGPEFLTYFQNEAQLEKSRLLSDRFSAERPKGSFSTLEIQRTEQGDSAMYLCASSLADGETQYFGPGTRLLVL.

This clone came up a few times. The chain joins TRBV6-6 to TRBJ1-4, with 11 bases fitting TRBD1. The CDR3 is 18 amino acids. With 5 bases clipped from V and 3 bases from J, the junction kept 11 bases outside the gene matches. Germline assignment: CDR1 MNHNY and CDR2 SVGAGI (reference sequence). DNA for the CDR3: TGTGCCAGCAGTCCTACTAGGACAGGGGGCAAGGCTAATGAAAAACTGTTTTTT. Protein product: CASSPTRTGGKANEKLFF.

V gene TRBV3-1 (or the pseudogene TRBV3-2) combines with J gene TRBJ1-2, with D tentatively TRBD1 (5 bases). This CDR3 contains 14 residues. Germline CDR1 is LGHDT and CDR2 is YNNKEL (reference sequence). The V and J ends lost 0 bases and 2 bases respectively, with 7 bases between them. The CDR3 reads CASSQEGGNYGYTF. CDR3 coding DNA: TGTGCCAGCAGCCAAGAGGGGGGGAACTATGGCTACACCTTC.

As to this clone: Within the sample, other DNA sequences also encode this same CDR3. The chain is built from TRBV30 and TRBJ1-6, with D perhaps TRBD1 (6 bases). The V gene's germline CDR1 is GTSNPN and CDR2 SVGIG (reference sequence). The CDR3 contains 16 residues. The V end lost 2 bases, the J end lost 0 bases, and 11 bases lay between the germline ends. In nucleotides, the CDR3 is TGTGCCTGGAGTCCCGGACAGAGCTCCTATAATTCACCCCTCCACTTT. This translates into CAWSPGQSSYNSPLHF. Filled out from reference TRBV30 and TRBJ1-6, the complete variable domain reads SQTIHQWPATLVQPVGSPLSLECTVEGTSNPNLYWYRQAAGRGLQLLFYSVGIGQISSEVPQNLSASRPQDRQFILSSKKLLLSDSGFYLCAWSPGQSSYNSPLHFGNGTRLTVT.

The rearrangement joins TRBV2 to TRBJ2-3; D gene ambiguous. From germline, CDR1 is SNHLY and CDR2 FYNNEI. The CDR3 contains 12 residues. V lost 5 bases to trimming and J lost 9 bases, with 12 bases between them. This CDR3 reads CASSPDTGTQYF. The CDR3 bases are TGTGCCAGCAGTCCAGACACCGGCACGCAGTATTTT.

The rearrangement links TRBV12-3 or TRBV12-4 to TRBJ2-3; D is ambiguous. V was trimmed by 5 bases and J by 4 bases, leaving 7 bases between them. The CDR3 consists of 12 residues. CDR3 sequence reads: CASSPSADTQYF. The CDR3, as DNA: TGTGCCAGCAGTCCCTCTGCAGATACGCAGTATTTT.

The rearrangement uses TRBV7-5 and TRBJ1-1; TRBD1, the table's D call, was not compared with the DNA. TRBV7-5 is deemed a pseudogene. The CDR3 loop spans 16 amino acids. The CDR3 sequence is CARSLVGPGGGTEAFF. The CDR3 bases are TGTGCCAGAAGCTTAGTAGGGCCAGGGGGCGGGACTGAAGCTTTCTTT.

The chain combines TRBV15 with TRBJ1-6; 8 nucleotides agree with TRBD1. From germline, CDR1 is LNHNV and CDR2 YYDKDF (reference sequence). Trimming removed 6 bases from V and 6 bases from J; junction bases left unmatched: 7. This CDR3 spans 15 amino acids. The CDR3 nucleotides read TGTGCCACCAGAGTGGGGGGACAGGCTAATTCACCCCTCCACTTT. Translated, it gives CATRVGGQANSPLHF.

The chain couples TRBV5-6 to TRBJ1-4; 7 nucleotides align to TRBD1. CDR1 is SGHDT and CDR2 is YYEEEE in the germline V gene. The CDR3 loop spans 14 amino acids. V was pared by 3 bases and J by 3 bases, with 2 bases of the junction left unmatched. CDR3 protein: CASSSDRANEKLFF. In DNA, the CDR3 is TGTGCCAGCAGCTCTGACAGGGCTAATGAAAAACTGTTTTTT.

The chain uses TRBV7-2 and TRBJ1-1, with D uncertain. V was pared by 1 base and J by 3 bases, with 6 bases between. The CDR3 sequence is 13 residues long. CDR1 is SGHTA, CDR2 FQGNSA, per germline. CDR3 loop: CASSLEWDTEAFF. The CDR3 DNA follows: TGTGCCAGCAGCTTAGAGTGGGACACTGAAGCTTTCTTT.

The chain uses TRBV7-2 and TRBJ1-5; 7 bases fit TRBD1. Unmatched junction bases numbered 4, after V lost 3 bases and J lost 5 bases. The CDR3 loop spans 14 amino acids. Germline V CDR1 and CDR2: SGHTA, FQGNSA. Here the CDR3 reads CASSFTGVDQPQHF. CDR3 DNA sequence: TGTGCCAGCAGCTTCACAGGGGTAGATCAGCCCCAGCATTTT.

The chain links TRBV19 to TRBJ2-1, with 10 bases that match TRBD2. The junction had 9 bases not matched to a gene; V was cut back by 5 bases and J by 8 bases. The CDR3 contains 15 residues. Germline-derived CDR1 and CDR2 are LNHDA and SQIVND (reference sequence). The CDR3 reads CASSYQRGGRYEQFF. The CDR3 nucleotides are TGTGCCAGTAGTTACCAGCGGGGGGGCCGTTATGAGCAGTTCTTC.

This clone was picked up a small number of times. The chain joins TRBV29-1 to TRBJ2-1, with 9 positions matching TRBD2. CDR3 length: 14 residues. Per germline, CDR1 SQVTM and CDR2 ANQGSEA. CDR3 in amino acids: CSSAGGPFHNEQFF. CDR3 DNA: TGCAGTTCGGCGGGGGGGCCCTTCCACAATGAGCAGTTCTTC.

The rearrangement uses TRBV10-1 and TRBJ2-3; unclear D gene. CDR3 length equals 12 residues. Germline CDR1 and CDR2: WNHNN and SYGVQD (reference sequence). V lost 3 bases and J lost 6, with 7 bases in between. CDR3 DNA: TGCGCCAGCAGTGACAGGACGGATACGCAGTATTTT. This translates into CASSDRTDTQYF.

J is TRBJ2-4 and V is TRBV4-3; possible D gene TRBD2, 5 bases. V was pared by 2 bases and J by 0 bases, with 17 bases between. CDR1 is LGHNA, CDR2 YSLEER, per germline. The CDR3 covers 18 residues. The CDR3 DNA is TGCGCCAGCAGCCAACTTCACAGCGGAGCGATAGCCAAAAACATTCAGTACTTC. It encodes CASSQLHSGAIAKNIQYF.

The gene calls are TRBV7-2 and TRBJ1-1; 9 bases agree with TRBD1. J lost 9 bases, V lost 3 bases, and 5 bases had no gene match. The CDR3 has 13 amino acids. Germline V gene lookup returns CDR1 SGHTA and CDR2 FQGNSA. CDR3 DNA: TGTGCCAGCAGCTTTACAGGGGGCGGTCAAGCTTTCTTT. Translation: CASSFTGGGQAFF. Full variable domain (rest looked up from reference TRBV7-2 and TRBJ1-1): GAGVSQSPSNKVTEKGKDVELRCDPISGHTALYWYRQSLGQGLEFLIYFQGNSAPDKSGLPSDRFSAERTGGSVSTLTIQRTQQEDSAVYLCASSFTGGGQAFFGQGTRLTVV.

The chain combines TRBV5-4 with TRBJ2-7, with D perhaps assigned TRBD1 or TRBD2 (6 bases each). CDR3 length: 16 residues. CDR1 and CDR2 from the germline V gene are SGHNT and YYREEE (reference sequence). The V end lost 9 bases, the J end lost 2 bases, and 24 bases lay between the germline ends. CDR3 amino acids: CATSMEGDTDAYEQYF. The CDR3 DNA reads TGTGCCACATCAATGGAGGGGGACACAGACGCCTACGAGCAGTACTTC.

J is TRBJ2-2 and V is TRBV27; the D call may be TRBD1 or TRBD2 (5 bases each). V gave up 8 bases and J gave up 7 bases, with 14 bases separating them. Germline V lookup: CDR1 MNHEY, CDR2 SMNVEV (reference sequence). The length of the CDR3 is 13 residues. In DNA, the CDR3 is TGTGCCAGCGGGCCCTGGGGGAGCGGGGAGCTGTTTTTT. It translates to CASGPWGSGELFF.

This chain joins TRBV4-1 and TRBJ1-2; TRBD1 aligns across 8 bases. This CDR3 spans 16 amino acids. After removal of 0 bases from V and 2 bases from J, the junction contained 5 bases not matched to a gene. CDR1 MGHRA and CDR2 YSYEKL come from the germline V gene. The CDR3 reads CASSQERTGWNYGYTF. The CDR3 DNA sequence: TGCGCCAGCAGCCAAGAAAGGACAGGGTGGAACTATGGCTACACCTTC.

The genes are TRBV6-1 and TRBJ1-5; tentative D call: TRBD1 (5 bases). Germline loops: CDR1 MNHNS, CDR2 SASEGT. V lost 1 base, J lost 2 bases, and 9 bases lay in between. The CDR3 runs to 15 residues. The CDR3, as DNA: TGTGCCAGCAGTGAAGTGGCGGGACGCAATCAGCCCCAGCATTTT. The encoded protein is CASSEVAGRNQPQHF.